The entry below describes one T cell receptor beta chain. Antigen: not known. This specimen comes from a study of T cells in pancreatic ductal adenocarcinoma. Selected pancreatic ductal adenocarcinoma patients had undergone surgery without neoadjuvant therapy. Study-level results: Blood clonality (roughly 0.067) did not differ significantly from tumor (about 0.12). Compared with tumor, blood showed more total productive templates and roughly 8-fold more clonotypes. Enrichment of CD45RO+ effector over naive T cells in tumors may bias clonality. Results skew toward the minority of patients with early-stage disease.

Measured with immunoSEQ multiplex PCR; TCRdb has only the in-frame clones, and not every one. The sample holds more than 85,000 clones, 90% to 95% seen once. The CDR3 loop spans 17 amino acids. The germline CDR1 and CDR2 sequences are SGHDN and FVKESK. V was pared by 1 base and J by 9 bases, with 10 bases of the junction left unmatched. The sequence was collected from a human donor with pancreatic ductal adenocarcinoma. Sequencing input: PBMCs. V gene TRBV14 combines with J gene TRBJ2-1; 12 nucleotides align to TRBD2. The CDR3 coding sequence is TGTGCCAGCAGCCAAGCCCGACTAGCGGGAGCCAACGGTGAGCAGTTCTTC. It is translated as CASSQARLAGANGEQFF.